These 10 T cell receptor beta chains were all obtained from the same sample, sequenced in a study of T cell repertoires in cytomegalovirus infection. No antigen has been identified for these receptors. MiXCR, run by TCRdb on the reads, gives a single entry per CDR3 protein. The sample lists approximately 730,000 distinct CDR3 sequences, about 28% occurring once. The sequencing used cultured CD8+ T cells from PBMCs, collected from culture after CMV antigen stimulation. The receptors shown here come from a human donor in good health (CMV status not recorded). Some clones in this sample may be carry-over from other donors' samples.

This chain uses TRBV9 with TRBJ2-3; weak D call: TRBD1 (5 bases). This CDR3 is 15 amino acids long. Germline CDR1 SGDLS, CDR2 YYNGEE. With 0 bases removed from V and 2 bases from J, the gap between germline ends came to 10 bases. This CDR3 is CASSVGRGTTDTQYF. The CDR3 DNA is TGTGCCAGCAGCGTAGGAAGGGGAACCACAGATACGCAGTATTTT.

The gene calls are TRBV12-3 or TRBV12-4 and TRBJ2-2; TRBD2 might be the D (6 bases). The CDR3 covers 15 residues. V lost 2 bases and J lost 4, with 11 bases in between. The CDR3 here is CASSLFGDSTGELFF. DNA of the CDR3: TGTGCCAGCAGTTTATTCGGGGACTCCACCGGGGAGCTGTTTTTT.

The table lists this clonotype with a few counts. The rearrangement uses TRBV10-3 and TRBJ1-2; D not resolved. CDR1 ENHRY and CDR2 SYGVKD come from the germline V gene. V gave up 3 bases and J gave up 0 bases, with 17 bases separating them. The length of the CDR3 is 17 residues. Written as DNA, the CDR3 is TGTGCCATCAGTGATACAAAAGGGTCCGGAGCTAACTATGGCTACACCTTC. Its translation: CAISDTKGSGANYGYTF.

The rearrangement uses TRBV5-1 and TRBJ2-1; maybe TRBD1 (5 bases). Trimming removed 5 bases from V and 6 bases from J, with 9 bases in between. The length of the CDR3 is 12 residues. CDR1 and CDR2 from the germline V gene are SGHRS and YFSETQ. The CDR3 here is CASRYQGNEQFF. CDR3 nucleotides: TGCGCCAGCAGGTATCAGGGCAATGAGCAGTTCTTC.

This clonotype was recorded a few times. V gene TRBV12-5 combines with J gene TRBJ2-2; 7 nucleotides line up with TRBD1. The J segment lost 5 bases and the V segment lost 1 base, leaving 7 bases of the junction unmatched. Germline V gene data show CDR1 as LGHNT and CDR2 as FRNRAP. The CDR3 totals 16 residues. CDR3 loop: CASGLGRQGVTGELFF. The DNA for the CDR3 is TGTGCTAGTGGTTTGGGCCGGCAGGGGGTTACCGGGGAGCTGTTTTTT.

The chain has TRBV5-3 and TRBJ2-3; D might be TRBD1 or TRBD2, each matching 5 bases. TRBV5-3 is known as an ORF, though its function is uncertain. The CDR3 is made up of 14 amino acids. V lost 8 bases to trimming and J lost 3 bases, with 16 bases between them. CDR3 sequence reads: CASSPLGPTDTQYF. The CDR3 bases are TGTGCCAGCAGCCCCCTGGGACCTACAGATACGCAGTATTTT.

This clonotype was seen many times. The chain employs TRBV7-8 and TRBJ1-4; D might be TRBD1 (6 bases). The CDR3 spans 15 residues. The V gene's germline CDR1 is SGHVS and CDR2 FQNEAQ. Trimming stripped 2 bases from V and 7 bases from J, with 14 bases between. As DNA, the CDR3 is TGTGCCAGCAGCTTAAAGGGGGGGATTGGTGAAAAACTGTTTTTT. This encodes CASSLKGGIGEKLFF.

J is TRBJ1-2 and V is TRBV7-6; D unresolved. Trimming took 5 bases from V and 4 from J, leaving 8 bases between them. The CDR3 spans 12 residues. In germline, CDR1 is SGHVS, CDR2 FNYEAQ. The CDR3 here is CASSTNTYGYTF. In nucleotides, the CDR3 is TGTGCCAGCAGCACCAACACCTATGGCTACACCTTC. The full variable domain, rest sourced from reference TRBV7-6 and TRBJ1-2, is GAGVSQSPRYKVTKRGQDVALRCDPISGHVSLYWYRQALGQGPEFLTYFNYEAQQDKSGLPNDRFSAERPEGSISTLTIQRTEQRDSAMYRCASSTNTYGYTFGSGTRLTVV.

There are a few counts of this clonotype. The junction does not match germline at one end; this may be a read error. The V and J genes are TRBV4-1 and TRBJ1-1; D perhaps matches TRBD1 (5 bases). Germline V gene lookup returns CDR1 MGHRA and CDR2 YSYEKL. This CDR3 spans 15 amino acids. CDR3 DNA: TGTGCCAGCAGCCCCCTGGACAAGGGGAACACTGAAGCTTTCTTT. As protein: CASSPLDKGNTEAFF.

The gene calls are TRBV7-9 and TRBJ2-7; 7 bases are shared with TRBD1. The CDR3 contains 17 residues. Germline CDR1 is SEHNR and CDR2 is FQNEAQ (reference sequence). Trimming removed 6 bases from V and 0 bases from J; junction bases left unmatched: 14. The CDR3 protein is CASSTTKGTVPSYEQYV. CDR3 nucleotides: TGTGCCAGCAGTACAACCAAAGGGACAGTACCCTCCTACGAGCAGTACGTC.